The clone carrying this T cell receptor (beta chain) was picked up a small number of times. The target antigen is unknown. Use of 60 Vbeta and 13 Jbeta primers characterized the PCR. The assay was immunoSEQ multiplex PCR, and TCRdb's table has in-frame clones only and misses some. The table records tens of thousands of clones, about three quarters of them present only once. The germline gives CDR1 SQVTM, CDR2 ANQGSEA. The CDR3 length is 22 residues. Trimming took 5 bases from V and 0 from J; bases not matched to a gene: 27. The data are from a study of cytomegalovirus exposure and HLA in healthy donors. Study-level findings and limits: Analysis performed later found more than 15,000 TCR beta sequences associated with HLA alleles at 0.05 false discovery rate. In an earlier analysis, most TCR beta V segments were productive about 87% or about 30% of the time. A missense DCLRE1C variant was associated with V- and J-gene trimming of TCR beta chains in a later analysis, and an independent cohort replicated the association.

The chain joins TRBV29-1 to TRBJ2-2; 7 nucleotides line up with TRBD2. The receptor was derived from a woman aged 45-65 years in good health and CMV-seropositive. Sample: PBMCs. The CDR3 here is CSVPGTTGSIRGGATNTGELFF. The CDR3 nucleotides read TGCAGCGTTCCCGGGACTACCGGTTCCATCCGAGGCGGGGCCACGAACACCGGGGAGCTGTTTTTT.